The 14 T cell receptor beta chains given below trace back to one sample, sequenced in a study of cytomegalovirus exposure and HLA in healthy donors. This PCR relied on a set of 60 Vbeta primers and 13 Jbeta primers. Only in-frame clones appear in the TCRdb table, and some are missing; sequencing was by immunoSEQ multiplex PCR. This table holds some 71,000 clones, 70% found once. The sample taken for sequencing was PBMCs. These receptors originate from a woman between 50 and 59 years old in good health and CMV-seropositive.

DNA of the CDR3: TGTGCCAGCAGTCCCAATAACTATGGCTACACCTTC. Translated, it gives CASSPNNYGYTF. The chain joins TRBV28 to TRBJ1-2, with D uncertain. The CDR3 has 12 residues. Per germline, CDR1 MDHEN and CDR2 SYDVKM. V lost 5 bases to trimming and J lost 1 base, with 5 bases between them.

The chain joins TRBV7-9 to TRBJ2-3; the match to TRBD1 covers 7 bases. Germline lookup yields CDR1 SEHNR and CDR2 FQNEAQ (reference sequence). CDR3 size: 15 residues. V gave up 5 bases and J gave up 2 bases; unmatched junction bases: 7. CDR3 protein: CASSEVGQITDTQYF. The CDR3 nucleotides read TGTGCCAGCAGCGAAGTGGGACAGATCACAGATACGCAGTATTTT. The full variable domain, its missing parts supplied by reference TRBV7-9 and TRBJ2-3, is DTGVSQNPRHKITKRGQNVTFRCDPISEHNRLYWYRQTLGQGPEFLTYFQNEAQLEKSRLLSDRFSAERPKGSFSTLEIQRTEQGDSAMYLCASSEVGQITDTQYFGPGTRLTVL.

The chain links TRBV2 to TRBJ2-7, with 7 positions matching TRBD1. The CDR3 has 13 residues. Germline V CDR1 and CDR2: SNHLY, FYNNEI. The V segment lost 6 bases and the J segment 1 base; nucleotides outside the gene matches: 3. CDR3 protein: CASSTDRSYEQYF. In DNA form, the CDR3 reads TGTGCCAGCAGCACGGACAGGTCCTACGAGCAGTACTTC.

This chain uses TRBV12-5 with TRBJ1-1, with 7 nucleotides matching TRBD1. The V gene's germline CDR1 is LGHNT and CDR2 FRNRAP. Unmatched junction bases numbered 3, after V lost 1 base and J lost 7 bases. The CDR3 runs 13 residues. In DNA, the CDR3 is TGTGCTAGTGGTTTGGACAGGGGAGATGAAGCTTTCTTT. Translation gives CASGLDRGDEAFF.

This rearrangement joins TRBV30 to TRBJ1-1, with a weak D call TRBD1 (5 bases). The CDR3 has 13 amino acids. V lost 3 bases and J lost 5, with 13 bases in between. The germline V gene has CDR1 GTSNPN and CDR2 SVGIG (reference sequence). The CDR3 nucleotides are TGTGCCTGGAGCGGCAGGGCCACGACTGAAGCTTTCTTT. Its translation is CAWSGRATTEAFF.

The chain links TRBV19 to TRBJ1-2; D remains unclear. V lost 7 bases and J lost 7, with 10 bases in between. CDR3 length: 11 residues. Germline loops: CDR1 LNHDA, CDR2 SQIVND (reference sequence). In nucleotides, the CDR3 is TGTGCCAGTATTGGGCCCTCTGGCTACACCTTC. It specifies CASIGPSGYTF.

V is TRBV28 and J is TRBJ2-5, with a possible D match to TRBD2 (7 bases). V was pared by 3 bases and J by 7 bases, with 18 bases between. The germline gives CDR1 MDHEN, CDR2 SYDVKM. This CDR3 region has 15 residues. CDR3 in amino acids: CASSFTGRGVRTQYF. For the CDR3, the DNA is TGTGCCAGCAGTTTTACGGGGAGGGGGGTGCGGACCCAGTACTTC. The variable domain in full, with the rest retrieved from reference TRBV28 and TRBJ2-5, is DVKVTQSSRYLVKRTGEKVFLECVQDMDHENMFWYRQDPGLGLRLIYFSYDVKMKEKGDIPEGYSVSREKKERFSLILESASTNQTSMYLCASSFTGRGVRTQYFGPGTRLLVL.

The chain combines TRBV5-6 with TRBJ1-2; possible D gene TRBD1, 5 bases. Germline V gene data show CDR1 as SGHDT and CDR2 as YYEEEE. The CDR3 is 13 amino acids. Deletions cut 1 base from V and 8 bases from J, with 12 bases between. In DNA form, the CDR3 reads TGTGCCAGCAGCTTGCATCCAGGGTGGGGCTACACCTTC. Encoded protein: CASSLHPGWGYTF.

The V call is TRBV7-9, the J call TRBJ1-4; 8 bases agree with TRBD1. Trimming took 8 bases from V and 8 from J; bases not matched to a gene: 7. CDR3 length: 13 residues. Germline CDR1 SEHNR, CDR2 FQNEAQ (reference sequence). For the CDR3, the DNA is TGTGCCAGCCGCGGACAGGGTGCAGAAAAACTGTTTTTT. Amino acids: CASRGQGAEKLFF.

The rearrangement uses TRBV6-6 and TRBJ2-2, with 9 bases lining up with TRBD1. V was pared by 7 bases and J by 7 bases, with 7 bases of the junction left unmatched. The CDR3 consists of 14 residues. Per germline, CDR1 MNHNY and CDR2 SVGAGI (reference sequence). CDR3 DNA: TGTGCCAGCACCGGACAGGGGCGAAACGGGGAGCTGTTTTTT. Translation gives CASTGQGRNGELFF.

This clone was found a few times. The rearrangement joins TRBV7-7 to TRBJ2-1; 8 bases match TRBD2. From germline, CDR1 is SSHAT and CDR2 FNYEAQ (reference sequence). The V and J ends lost 5 bases and 9 bases, in that order; junction bases with no gene match: 12. This CDR3 spans 15 amino acids. CDR3 bases: TGTGCCAGCAGCCCCACTCAGGGACGGGGGGGTGAGCAGTTCTTC. Its translation is CASSPTQGRGGEQFF.

The chain uses TRBV19 and TRBJ2-3; 9 nucleotides align to TRBD2. The germline CDR1 and CDR2 sequences are LNHDA and SQIVND (reference sequence). V lost 7 bases, J lost 4 bases, and 12 bases stayed unmatched. This CDR3 is built from 16 residues. The CDR3 bases are TGTGCCAGTATTGGTAGCGGGGGTTCAAACCCAGATACGCAGTATTTT. This encodes CASIGSGGSNPDTQYF. Variable domain in full (rest from reference TRBV19 and TRBJ2-3): DGGITQSPKYLFRKEGQNVTLSCEQNLNHDAMYWYRQDPGQGLRLIYYSQIVNDFQKGDIAEGYSVSREKKESFPLTVTSAQKNPTAFYLCASIGSGGSNPDTQYFGPGTRLTVL.

This clone was seen only a few times. This rearrangement joins TRBV25-1 to TRBJ1-2, with D possibly TRBD1 on 6 matching bases. The length of the CDR3 is 13 residues. CDR1 and CDR2 (germline): MGHDK, SYGVNS. The V end was cut by 6 bases, the J end by 1 base, with 9 bases between. The DNA for the CDR3 is TGTGCCAGCAGCCACAGGGATAACTATGGCTACACCTTC. Its translation is CASSHRDNYGYTF.

V gene TRBV11-2 combines with J gene TRBJ1-1; tentative D call: TRBD1 (6 bases). The germline gives CDR1 SGHAT, CDR2 FQNNGV. This CDR3 has 13 residues. V was clipped by 8 bases and J by 4 bases, with 14 bases between them. The DNA of the CDR3 is TGTGCCAGCGGATGGGGGCTCGGCACTGAAGCTTTCTTT. Translation gives CASGWGLGTEAFF.